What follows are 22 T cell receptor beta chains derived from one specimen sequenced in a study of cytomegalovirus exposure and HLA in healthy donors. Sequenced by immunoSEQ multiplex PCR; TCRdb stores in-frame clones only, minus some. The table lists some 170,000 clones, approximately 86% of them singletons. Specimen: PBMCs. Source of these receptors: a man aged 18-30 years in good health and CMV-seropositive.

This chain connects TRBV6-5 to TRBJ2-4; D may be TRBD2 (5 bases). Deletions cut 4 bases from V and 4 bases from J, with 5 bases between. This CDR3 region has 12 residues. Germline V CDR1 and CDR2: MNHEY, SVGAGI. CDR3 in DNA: TGTGCCAGCAGTTCGGGGAAAAACATTCAGTACTTC. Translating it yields CASSSGKNIQYF.

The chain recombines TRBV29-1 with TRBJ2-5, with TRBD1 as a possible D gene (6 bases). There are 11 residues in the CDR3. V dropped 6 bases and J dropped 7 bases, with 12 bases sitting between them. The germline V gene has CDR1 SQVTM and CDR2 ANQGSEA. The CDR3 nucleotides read TGCAGCGTGAACAGGGAAGGGACCCAGTACTTC. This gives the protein CSVNREGTQYF.

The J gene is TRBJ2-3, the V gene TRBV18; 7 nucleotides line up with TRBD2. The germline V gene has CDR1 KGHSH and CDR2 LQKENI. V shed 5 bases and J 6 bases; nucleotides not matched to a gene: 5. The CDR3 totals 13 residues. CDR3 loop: CASSLSGVDTQYF. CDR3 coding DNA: TGTGCCAGCTCATTAAGCGGGGTGGATACGCAGTATTTT.

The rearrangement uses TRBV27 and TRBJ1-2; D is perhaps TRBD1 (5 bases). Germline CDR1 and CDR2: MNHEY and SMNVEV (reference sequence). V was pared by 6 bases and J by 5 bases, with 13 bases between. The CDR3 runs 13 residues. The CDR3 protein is CASRGSGKYGYTF. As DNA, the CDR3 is TGTGCCAGCAGGGGATCAGGGAAGTATGGCTACACCTTC.

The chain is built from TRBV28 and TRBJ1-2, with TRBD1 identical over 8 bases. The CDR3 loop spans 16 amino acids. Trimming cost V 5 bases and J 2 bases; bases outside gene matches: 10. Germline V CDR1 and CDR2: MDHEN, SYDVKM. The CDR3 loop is CASSGRTGISNYGYTF. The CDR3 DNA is TGTGCCAGCAGTGGACGGACAGGGATTTCGAACTATGGCTACACCTTC.

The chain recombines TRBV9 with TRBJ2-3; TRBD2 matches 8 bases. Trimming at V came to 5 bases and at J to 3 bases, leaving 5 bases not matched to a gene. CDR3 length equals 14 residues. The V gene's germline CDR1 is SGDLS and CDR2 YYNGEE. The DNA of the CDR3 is TGTGCCAGCAGAGGATCGGGAGGGACAGATACGCAGTATTTT. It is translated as CASRGSGGTDTQYF.

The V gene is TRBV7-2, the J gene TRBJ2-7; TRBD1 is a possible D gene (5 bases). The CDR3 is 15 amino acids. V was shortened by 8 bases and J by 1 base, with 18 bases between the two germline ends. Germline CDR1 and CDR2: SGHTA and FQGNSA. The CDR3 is CASREGLGDSYEQYF. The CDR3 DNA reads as TGTGCCAGCCGCGAAGGGCTAGGGGATTCCTACGAGCAGTACTTC. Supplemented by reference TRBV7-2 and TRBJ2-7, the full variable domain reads GAGVSQSPSNKVTEKGKDVELRCDPISGHTALYWYRQSLGQGLEFLIYFQGNSAPDKSGLPSDRFSAERTGGSVSTLTIQRTQQEDSAVYLCASREGLGDSYEQYFGPGTRLTVT.

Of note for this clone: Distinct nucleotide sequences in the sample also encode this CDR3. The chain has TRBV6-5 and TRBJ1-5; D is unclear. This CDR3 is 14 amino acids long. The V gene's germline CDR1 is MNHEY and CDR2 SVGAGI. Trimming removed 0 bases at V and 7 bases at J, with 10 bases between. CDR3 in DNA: TGTGCCAGCAGTTACTCGGGAGGAAGCCAGCCCCAGCATTTT. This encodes CASSYSGGSQPQHF.

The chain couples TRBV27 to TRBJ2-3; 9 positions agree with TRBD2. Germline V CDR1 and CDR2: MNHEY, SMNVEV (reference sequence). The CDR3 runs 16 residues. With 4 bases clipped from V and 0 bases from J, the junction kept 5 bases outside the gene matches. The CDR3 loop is CASSSWREGSTDTQYF. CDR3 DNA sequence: TGTGCCAGCAGTTCATGGCGGGAGGGGAGCACAGATACGCAGTATTTT.

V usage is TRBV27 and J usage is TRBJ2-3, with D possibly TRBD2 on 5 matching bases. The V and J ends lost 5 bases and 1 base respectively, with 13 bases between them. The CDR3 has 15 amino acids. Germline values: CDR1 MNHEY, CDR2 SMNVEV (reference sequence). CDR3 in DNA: TGTGCCAGCAGTCGCCCGTACGGGGGCACAGATACGCAGTATTTT. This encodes CASSRPYGGTDTQYF.

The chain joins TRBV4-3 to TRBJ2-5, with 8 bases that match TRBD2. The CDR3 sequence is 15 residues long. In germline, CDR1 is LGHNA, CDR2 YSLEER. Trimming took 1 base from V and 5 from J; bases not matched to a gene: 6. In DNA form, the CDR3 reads TGCGCCAGCAGCCAAGTTTTTACGGGGGGGGAGACCCAGTACTTC. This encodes CASSQVFTGGETQYF.

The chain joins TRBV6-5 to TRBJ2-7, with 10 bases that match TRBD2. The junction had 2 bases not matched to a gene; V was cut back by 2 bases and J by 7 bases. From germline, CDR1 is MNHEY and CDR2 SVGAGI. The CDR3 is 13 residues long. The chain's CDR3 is CASSYATSGEQYF. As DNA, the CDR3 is TGTGCCAGCAGTTACGCGACTAGCGGGGAGCAGTACTTC.

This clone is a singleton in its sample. The CDR3 nucleotides read TGCGCCAGCACGGACAGGGAAGGAAACACCGGGGAGCTGTTTTTT. As protein: CASTDREGNTGELFF. The chain has TRBV5-1 and TRBJ2-2, with 8 positions matching TRBD1. The CDR3 contains 15 residues. J was trimmed by 2 bases and V by 6 bases; bases with no gene match: 6. Germline V gives CDR1 SGHRS, CDR2 YFSETQ.

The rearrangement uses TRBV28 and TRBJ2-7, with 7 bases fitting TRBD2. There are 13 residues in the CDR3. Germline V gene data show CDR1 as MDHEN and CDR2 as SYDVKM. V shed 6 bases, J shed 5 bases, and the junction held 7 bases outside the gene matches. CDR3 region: CASRLREGHEQYF. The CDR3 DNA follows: TGTGCCAGCAGACTCAGGGAGGGACACGAGCAGTACTTC. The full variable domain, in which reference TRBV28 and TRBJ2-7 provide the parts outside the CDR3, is DVKVTQSSRYLVKRTGEKVFLECVQDMDHENMFWYRQDPGLGLRLIYFSYDVKMKEKGDIPEGYSVSREKKERFSLILESASTNQTSMYLCASRLREGHEQYFGPGTRLTVT.

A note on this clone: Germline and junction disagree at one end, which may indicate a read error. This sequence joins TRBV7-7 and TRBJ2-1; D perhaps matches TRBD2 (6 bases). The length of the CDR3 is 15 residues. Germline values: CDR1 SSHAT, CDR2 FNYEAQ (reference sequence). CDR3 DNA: TGTGCTAGCAGCTTAGGGGCTAGCGAGTTCAATGAGCAGTTCTTC. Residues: CASSLGASEFNEQFF.

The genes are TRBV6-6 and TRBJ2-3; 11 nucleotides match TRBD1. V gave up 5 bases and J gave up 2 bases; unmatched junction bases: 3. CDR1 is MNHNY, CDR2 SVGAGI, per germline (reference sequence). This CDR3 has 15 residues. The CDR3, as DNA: TGTGCCAGCAGTCGGGACAGGGGGTACACAGATACGCAGTATTTT. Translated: CASSRDRGYTDTQYF.

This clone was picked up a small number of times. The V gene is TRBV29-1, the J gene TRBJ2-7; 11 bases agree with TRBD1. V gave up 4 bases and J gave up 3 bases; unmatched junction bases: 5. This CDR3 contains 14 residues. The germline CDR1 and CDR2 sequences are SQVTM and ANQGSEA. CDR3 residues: CSVAAGTGGYEQYF. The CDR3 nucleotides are TGCAGCGTTGCCGCCGGGACAGGGGGCTACGAGCAGTACTTC.

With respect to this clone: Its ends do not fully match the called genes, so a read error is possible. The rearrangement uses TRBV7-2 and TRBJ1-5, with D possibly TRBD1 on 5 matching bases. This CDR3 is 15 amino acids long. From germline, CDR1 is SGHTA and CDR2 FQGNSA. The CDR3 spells CASRLGEIWAQPQHF. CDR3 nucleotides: TGTGCCAGCAGGTTAGGGGAGATTTGGGCTCAGCCCCAGCATTTT.

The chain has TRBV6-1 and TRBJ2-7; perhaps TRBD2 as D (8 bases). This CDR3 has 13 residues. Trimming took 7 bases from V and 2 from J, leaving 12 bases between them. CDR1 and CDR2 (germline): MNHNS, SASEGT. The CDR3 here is CASIGRGPYEQYF. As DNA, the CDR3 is TGTGCCAGCATCGGGAGGGGGCCCTACGAGCAGTACTTC.

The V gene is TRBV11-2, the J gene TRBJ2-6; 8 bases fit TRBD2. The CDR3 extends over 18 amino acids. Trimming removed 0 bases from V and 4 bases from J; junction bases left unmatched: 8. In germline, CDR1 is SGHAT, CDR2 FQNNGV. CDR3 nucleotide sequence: TGTGCCAGCAGCTTAGACGGGAGGGCCCCGGGAGGGGCCAACGTCCTGACTTTC. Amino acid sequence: CASSLDGRAPGGANVLTF.

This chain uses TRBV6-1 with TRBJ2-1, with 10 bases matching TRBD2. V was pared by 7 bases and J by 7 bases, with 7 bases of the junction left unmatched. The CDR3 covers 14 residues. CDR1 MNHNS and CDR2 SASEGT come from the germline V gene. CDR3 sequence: CASTRASGGNEQFF. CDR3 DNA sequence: TGTGCCAGCACTAGGGCTAGCGGGGGTAATGAGCAGTTCTTC.

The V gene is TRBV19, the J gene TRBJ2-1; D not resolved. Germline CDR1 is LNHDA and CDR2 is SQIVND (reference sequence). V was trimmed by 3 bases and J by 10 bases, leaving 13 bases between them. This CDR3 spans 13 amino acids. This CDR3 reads CASSMAPLVEQFF. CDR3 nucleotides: TGTGCCAGTAGTATGGCCCCTCTGGTCGAGCAGTTCTTC.